Listed below are T cell receptor beta chains from one sample, sequenced in a study of shared clonotypes between healthy human individuals. Measured with immunoSEQ multiplex PCR; TCRdb has only the in-frame clones, and not every one. Of under 1,100,000 clones listed, about three quarters are singletons. What was sequenced was memory CD4+ T cells sorted from blood. The receptors here all came from a man aged 18 to 30 in good health. The CDR3 runs from the conserved cysteine through the conserved F or W. A D gene is named only where the DNA matches it firmly. Rows may omit the clone size; those that give it use once, few, many or a size class.

.	TRBV7-8	.	TRBJ1-3	CASSLGDGILGNTIYF	TGTGCCAGCAGCTTAGGGGACGGCATCCTTGGAAACACCATATATTTT
.	TRBV30	.	TRBJ1-2	CACLGGSYTF	TGTGCCTGCTTGGGAGGGAGCTACACCTTC
TRBD1	TRBV4-1	.	TRBJ2-5	CASSQDRGRETQYF	TGCGCCAGCAGCCAAGACAGGGGGCGGGAGACCCAGTACTTC
.	TRBV29-1	.	TRBJ1-1	CSVVRAREAFF	TGCAGCGTTGTAAGGGCTCGCGAAGCTTTCTTT
TRBD1	TRBV5-1	.	TRBJ1-1	CASSLQGAPNTEAFF	TGCGCCAGCAGCTTGCAGGGGGCCCCGAACACTGAAGCTTTCTTT
.	TRBV28	.	TRBJ1-1	CASNTPALAEAFF	TGTGCCAGCAATACCCCCGCGCTGGCTGAAGCTTTCTTT
TRBD2	TRBV28	.	TRBJ2-3	CASSATSGGATDTQYF	TGTGCCAGCAGTGCCACTAGCGGGGGGGCAACAGATACGCAGTATTTT
TRBD2	TRBV5-4	few	TRBJ2-4	CASSLSNSGRAINIQYF	TGTGCCAGCAGCTTGTCGAATAGCGGGAGGGCCATAAACATTCAGTACTTC
TRBD2	TRBV7-9	many	TRBJ2-4	CASSGSGGIKNIQYF	TGTGCCAGCAGCGGGAGCGGGGGGATCAAAAACATTCAGTACTTC
.	TRBV7-2	few	TRBJ1-6	CASSLGILNSPLHF	TGTGCCAGCAGCTTGGGGATCCTTAATTCACCCCTCCACTTT
.	TRBV29-1	few	TRBJ2-2	CSVGATGELFF	TGCAGCGTTGGAGCAACCGGGGAGCTGTTTTTT
TRBD1	TRBV6-1	.	TRBJ1-2	CASSETGGANYGYTF	TGTGCCAGCAGTGAGACAGGGGGCGCTAACTATGGCTACACCTTC
.	TRBV28	.	TRBJ2-7	CASSPPGLWDEQYF	TGTGCCAGCAGCCCGCCCGGCCTTTGGGACGAGCAGTACTTC
.	TRBV2	.	TRBJ2-5	CASNRGQETQYF	TGTGCCAGCAATAGGGGGCAAGAGACCCAGTACTTC
TRBD1	TRBV28	many	TRBJ1-6	CASSSHRGNNSPLHF	TGTGCCAGCAGTTCCCACAGGGGGAATAATTCACCCCTCCACTTT
.	TRBV6-5	.	TRBJ2-5	CASKLLPGESETQYF	TGTGCCAGCAAATTACTTCCGGGAGAGTCAGAGACCCAGTACTTC
.	TRBV27	.	TRBJ1-2	CASSLRGGGSYGYTF	TGTGCCAGCAGTTTACGTGGAGGGGGGAGCTATGGCTACACCTTC
TRBD2	TRBV29-1	.	TRBJ2-5	CSGSGRGQETQYF	TGCAGCGGTTCCGGGAGGGGCCAAGAGACCCAGTACTTC
.	TRBV6-1	.	TRBJ1-6	CASTGALYNSPLHF	TGTGCCAGCACCGGGGCCTTATATAATTCACCCCTCCACTTT
TRBD1	TRBV29-1	.	TRBJ2-7	CSVSRGTGGLEQYF	TGCAGCGTTTCAAGAGGGACAGGGGGCCTCGAGCAGTACTTC
.	TRBV2	.	TRBJ1-1	CASSATLPNTEAFF	TGTGCCAGCAGTGCCACGCTCCCGAACACTGAAGCTTTCTTT
.	TRBV19	.	TRBJ1-4	CASSTGERGGREKLFF	TGTGCCAGTAGTACTGGGGAGCGGGGAGGACGTGAAAAACTGTTTTTT
TRBD1	TRBV2	.	TRBJ1-4	CASSVGAGGSNEKLFF	TGTGCCAGCAGCGTGGGAGCAGGGGGTTCTAATGAAAAACTGTTTTTT